The 29 T cell receptor beta chains reported below all come from one sample, sequenced in a study of regulatory T cells in long-lasting Graves disease. The sample's time point: persistent/refractory GD, antithyroid drugs over 5 years with positive TRAb. Extracted RNA from PBMCs served as the source of the TCR library. CDR3 regions were amplified by Arm-PCR using iRepertoire HTBI primers to build TCR beta libraries. In TCRdb, the multiplex PCR reads were re-called with MiXCR into one record per CDR3 protein. Of 300,000 to 350,000 distinct CDR3 sequences listed, around a fifth were seen once; the top ten hold over 25%. The sample here was peripheral blood mononuclear cells (PBMCs), taken when the disease was refractory, from a patient treated with antithyroid drugs. The origin of the receptors is a female donor with Graves disease.

The V call is TRBV10-3, the J call TRBJ2-5; D is uncertain. Trimming pared 4 bases from V and 2 bases from J, leaving 8 bases between. Germline V CDR1 and CDR2: ENHRY, SYGVKD. The CDR3 is 13 amino acids. CDR3: CAISGFQQETQYF. Here the CDR3 DNA reads TGTGCCATCAGTGGATTCCAGCAAGAGACCCAGTACTTC.

Only a few counts were recorded for this clonotype. The V gene is TRBV4-3, the J gene TRBJ1-1; D ambiguous. Germline CDR1 LGHNA, CDR2 YSLEER. Trimming took off 0 bases at V and 6 bases at J, with 17 bases between the two ends. This CDR3 contains 16 residues. The CDR3 sequence: CASSQEAVYNVAEAFF. For the CDR3, the DNA is TGCGCCAGCAGCCAAGAAGCAGTTTACAACGTCGCTGAAGCTTTCTTT.

Turning to this clonotype: Its ends do not fully match the called genes, so a read error is possible. This chain joins TRBV7-2 and TRBJ2-7; no definite D call. This CDR3 comprises 14 residues. Germline V gene lookup returns CDR1 SGHTA and CDR2 FQGNSA. Here the CDR3 DNA reads TGTGTCAGCAGCCCCGGTCTGACCGGAAACGAGCAGTACTTC. It is translated as CVSSPGLTGNEQYF.

This clonotype was counted ten times or more. The chain carries TRBV2 and TRBJ1-6, with TRBD1 matching over 11 bases. V shed 8 bases and J 7 bases; nucleotides not matched to a gene: 4. Germline V lookup: CDR1 SNHLY, CDR2 FYNNEI. The CDR3 runs to 14 residues. The CDR3 protein is CASGGDRGNSPLHF. As DNA, the CDR3 is TGTGCCAGCGGAGGGGACAGGGGGAATTCACCCCTCCACTTT.

This clonotype has at least ten counts. A much larger clone is a single base away; this may be a read error. The rearrangement links TRBV3-1 to TRBJ1-1; D unclear. CDR3 length equals 13 residues. Germline V CDR1 and CDR2: LGHDT, YNNKEL (reference sequence). The CDR3 protein is CASSQASNTETFF. The CDR3 DNA sequence: TGTGCCAGCAGCCAAGCGAGTAACACTGAAACTTTCTTT.

The gene calls are TRBV7-9 and TRBJ1-6, with TRBD1 identical over 10 bases. The CDR3 is 15 amino acids. CDR1 SEHNR and CDR2 FQNEAQ come from the germline V gene (reference sequence). The J segment lost 7 bases and the V segment lost 5 bases, leaving 5 bases of the junction unmatched. The CDR3 DNA is TGTGCCAGCAGCCATCGGACAGGGGGGAATTCACCCCTCCACTTT. Protein product: CASSHRTGGNSPLHF. The full variable domain, with the rest looked up from reference TRBV7-9 and TRBJ1-6, is DTGVSQNPRHKITKRGQNVTFRCDPISEHNRLYWYRQTLGQGPEFLTYFQNEAQLEKSRLLSDRFSAERPKGSFSTLEIQRTEQGDSAMYLCASSHRTGGNSPLHFGNGTRLTVT.

This clonotype was seen repeatedly, ten times or more. The genes are TRBV6-5 and TRBJ1-1, with D unresolved. Germline-derived CDR1 and CDR2 are MNHEY and SVGAGI. The CDR3 runs 14 residues. V was shortened by 2 bases and J by 3 bases, with 10 bases between the two germline ends. The CDR3 is CASSYPWDDTEAFF. The CDR3 region has the DNA TGTGCCAGCAGTTACCCCTGGGATGACACTGAAGCTTTCTTT.

This clonotype was counted at least ten times. The CDR3 DNA reads as TGTGCCAGCAGTTTAAGGGACAGGGGAAACCCCGGCTACACCTTC. Translated: CASSLRDRGNPGYTF. The gene calls are TRBV12-3 or TRBV12-4 and TRBJ1-2; 10 bases align to TRBD1. The V and J ends lost 2 bases and 8 bases, in that order; junction bases with no gene match: 8. The CDR3 contains 15 residues.

This clonotype showed up many times. The chain is built from TRBV28 and TRBJ2-7; D not certain. Trimming shortened V by 6 bases and J by 6 bases, and 9 bases separated the two germline ends. Germline CDR1 MDHEN, CDR2 SYDVKM. The CDR3 runs to 11 residues. The CDR3: CASSPGPEQYF. The CDR3 region has the DNA TGTGCCAGCAGCCCCGGACCCGAGCAGTACTTC.

The table lists this clonotype with a few counts. The chain has TRBV10-3 and TRBJ2-7; D is ambiguous. The CDR3 loop spans 12 amino acids. CDR1 is ENHRY, CDR2 SYGVKD, per germline. Trimming took 7 bases from V and 3 from J, leaving 10 bases between them. The CDR3 sequence: CAIMGSDYEQYF. The CDR3 bases are TGTGCCATCATGGGGTCGGACTACGAGCAGTACTTC.

This clonotype has a count of ten or more. V usage is TRBV28 and J usage is TRBJ2-7; TRBD1 might be the D (7 bases). V shed 6 bases and J shed 0 bases, with 15 bases lying between them. Germline CDR1 and CDR2: MDHEN and SYDVKM. The CDR3 runs to 15 residues. For the CDR3, the DNA is TGTGCCAGCAGCTGGGAGGACAGGAGCTCCTACGAGCAGTACTTC. Amino acids: CASSWEDRSSYEQYF.

In this sample, this clonotype turned up many times. The chain employs TRBV7-2 and TRBJ1-5; TRBD1 is a possible D gene (6 bases). Between the trimmed V and J ends, which lost 4 bases and 1 base, there was a span of 11 bases. There are 15 residues in the CDR3. Germline CDR1 and CDR2: SGHTA and FQGNSA. The DNA of the CDR3 is TGTGCCAGCAGCTCGACGACAGGAAGCAATCAGCCCCAGCATTTT. It specifies CASSSTTGSNQPQHF.

This clonotype was seen only a few times. This chain uses TRBV12-3 or TRBV12-4 with TRBJ1-6; possible D gene TRBD1, 5 bases. V shed 8 bases and J shed 7 bases, with 9 bases lying between them. The CDR3 covers 12 residues. The CDR3 reads CASGDGNSPLHF. Here the CDR3 DNA reads TGTGCCAGCGGGGACGGGAATTCACCCCTCCACTTT.

The sample holds many counts of this clonotype. This chain joins TRBV10-3 and TRBJ2-5; 11 bases match TRBD1. With 3 bases clipped from V and 4 bases from J, the junction kept 1 base outside the gene matches. This CDR3 has 14 residues. The germline V gene encodes CDR1 ENHRY and CDR2 SYGVKD. CDR3 DNA sequence: TGTGCCATCAGTGAAGGGACAGGGGGAGAGACCCAGTACTTC. Protein sequence: CAISEGTGGETQYF.

This clonotype was detected ten times or more. J is TRBJ2-5 and V is TRBV6-1; TRBD1 might be the D (6 bases). Trimming cost V 7 bases and J 4 bases, with 16 bases left between them. The CDR3 is 14 residues long. Germline V gene lookup returns CDR1 MNHNS and CDR2 SASEGT. CDR3 region: CASTWDINGETQYF. Here the CDR3 DNA reads TGTGCCAGCACCTGGGACATCAATGGAGAGACCCAGTACTTC.

In its sample, this clonotype was seen a few times. This chain joins TRBV28 and TRBJ2-1, with 8 positions matching TRBD2. CDR1 is MDHEN and CDR2 is SYDVKM in the germline V gene. V lost 3 bases, J lost 3 bases, and 4 bases stayed unmatched. The CDR3 has 15 amino acids. The CDR3 region is CASSLAGGNYNEQFF. CDR3 sequence (DNA): TGTGCCAGCAGTTTGGCGGGGGGAAACTACAATGAGCAGTTCTTC. Looking up the rest from reference TRBV28 and TRBJ2-1 gives the full variable domain: DVKVTQSSRYLVKRTGEKVFLECVQDMDHENMFWYRQDPGLGLRLIYFSYDVKMKEKGDIPEGYSVSREKKERFSLILESASTNQTSMYLCASSLAGGNYNEQFFGPGTRLTVL.

The chain combines TRBV7-9 with TRBJ2-7, with 9 bases identical to TRBD2. Germline trimming cut 2 bases from V and 1 base from J; bases unmatched to any gene: 3. Germline CDR1 SEHNR, CDR2 FQNEAQ (reference sequence). This CDR3 is 15 amino acids long. The CDR3 bases are TGTGCCAGCAGCTTACGCGGGAGGGATTCCTACGAGCAGTACTTC. Translating it yields CASSLRGRDSYEQYF.

This clonotype was recorded at least ten times. CDR3 loop: CASSDWFGETETQYF. The CDR3 nucleotides read TGTGCCAGCAGTGACTGGTTTGGGGAGACCGAGACCCAGTACTTC. The chain couples TRBV2 to TRBJ2-5; weak D call: TRBD2 (5 bases). Trimming shortened V by 3 bases and J by 5 bases, and 16 bases separated the two germline ends. Germline CDR1 is SNHLY and CDR2 is FYNNEI. The CDR3 is 15 amino acids.

The chain recombines TRBV4-3 with TRBJ1-2; possibly TRBD1 for D (6 bases). CDR3 length: 15 amino acids. The V end was cut by 1 base, the J end by 5 bases, with 14 bases between. Germline V gene lookup returns CDR1 LGHNA and CDR2 YSLEER. DNA for the CDR3: TGCGCCAGCAGCCAAGGAACAGGGAATCTGTATGGCTACACCTTC. It encodes CASSQGTGNLYGYTF.

At least ten counts were recorded for this clonotype. The DNA of the CDR3 is TGTGCCAGCAGCCATGGAAGTGAAAAACTGTTTTTT. Translating gives CASSHGSEKLFF. V and J are TRBV11-2 and TRBJ1-4; no clear D. This CDR3 region has 12 residues. CDR1 and CDR2 from the germline V gene are SGHAT and FQNNGV. V lost 5 bases to trimming and J lost 7 bases, with 8 bases between them. Together with reference TRBV11-2 and TRBJ1-4, the CDR3 gives the full variable domain: EAGVAQSPRYKIIEKRQSVAFWCNPISGHATLYWYQQILGQGPKLLIQFQNNGVVDDSQLPKDRFSAERLKGVDSTLKIQPAKLEDSAVYLCASSHGSEKLFFGSGTQLSVL.

This clonotype was seen many times. The chain uses TRBV11-1 and TRBJ1-2, with TRBD1 as a possible D gene (5 bases). Germline V CDR1 and CDR2: SGHAT, FQDESV (reference sequence). Deletions cut 3 bases from V and 3 bases from J, with 8 bases between. This CDR3 comprises 13 residues. CDR3 loop: CASSFQQDYGYTF. The CDR3 DNA reads as TGTGCCAGCAGCTTTCAACAGGACTATGGCTACACCTTC.

This clonotype was recorded at least ten times. The DNA for the CDR3 is TGTGCCAGCAGTGAAGAGCGGGACAGGGTGGACGAGACCCAGTACTTC. Amino acids: CASSEERDRVDETQYF. The rearrangement joins TRBV6-4 to TRBJ2-5; TRBD1 aligns across 9 bases. The CDR3 consists of 16 residues. Germline V gene sequence: CDR1 MRHNA, CDR2 SNTAGT. Losses at the gene ends were 3 bases for V and 5 bases for J; bases not matched to a gene: 10.

The chain uses TRBV11-2 and TRBJ1-5, with D unresolved. CDR3 size: 17 residues. Germline CDR1 and CDR2: SGHAT and FQNNGV. V lost 0 bases to trimming and J lost 9 bases, with 21 bases between them. The DNA for the CDR3 is TGTGCCAGCAGCTTAGAGGCCCCCAGCATAGTACCTCGGCCCCAGCATTTT. Translated, it gives CASSLEAPSIVPRPQHF.

This clonotype was counted many times. V gene TRBV11-2 combines with J gene TRBJ2-7; 10 bases match TRBD1. J lost 2 bases, V lost 6 bases, and 7 bases had no gene match. Germline CDR1 is SGHAT and CDR2 is FQNNGV. The CDR3 loop spans 15 amino acids. This CDR3 is CASRSPGTGAYEQYF. The CDR3 DNA reads as TGTGCCAGCAGATCACCAGGGACAGGGGCCTACGAGCAGTACTTC. The variable domain in full, with the rest retrieved from reference TRBV11-2 and TRBJ2-7, is EAGVAQSPRYKIIEKRQSVAFWCNPISGHATLYWYQQILGQGPKLLIQFQNNGVVDDSQLPKDRFSAERLKGVDSTLKIQPAKLEDSAVYLCASRSPGTGAYEQYFGPGTRLTVT.

Only a few counts were recorded for this clonotype. The chain uses TRBV20-1 and TRBJ2-7; weak D call: TRBD1 (6 bases). V lost 0 bases and J 2 bases, leaving 14 bases between the germline ends. From germline, CDR1 is DFQATT and CDR2 SNEGSKA (reference sequence). This CDR3 region has 15 residues. CDR3 protein: CSARDANRVPYEQYF. The CDR3, as DNA: TGCAGTGCTAGAGACGCGAACAGGGTTCCCTACGAGCAGTACTTC.

Turning to this clonotype: One base away lies a much larger clone, so this may be a sequencing read error. This chain joins TRBV10-1 and TRBJ1-4; D remains ambiguous. This CDR3 spans 15 amino acids. The germline V gene has CDR1 WNHNN and CDR2 SYGVQD (reference sequence). The CDR3 DNA reads as TGCGCCAGCAGTCGAGGTTGGGGAGCGAATGAAAAACCGTTTTTT. Translated, it gives CASSRGWGANEKPFF.

This clonotype was picked up a small number of times. The V gene is TRBV7-2, the J gene TRBJ1-6, with 7 positions matching TRBD1. J lost 7 bases, V lost 5 bases, and 2 bases had no gene match. The CDR3 is made up of 13 amino acids. CDR1 SGHTA and CDR2 FQGNSA come from the germline V gene. CDR3 DNA: TGTGCCAGCAGCCCAGGGGGGAATTCACCCCTCCACTTT. Translation: CASSPGGNSPLHF. Supplemented by reference TRBV7-2 and TRBJ1-6, the full variable domain reads GAGVSQSPSNKVTEKGKDVELRCDPISGHTALYWYRQSLGQGLEFLIYFQGNSAPDKSGLPSDRFSAERTGGSVSTLTIQRTQQEDSAVYLCASSPGGNSPLHFGNGTRLTVT.

The chain links TRBV15 to TRBJ2-2; D gene ambiguous. CDR3 size: 14 residues. Germline V lookup: CDR1 LNHNV, CDR2 YYDKDF (reference sequence). V was shortened by 4 bases and J by 5 bases, with 11 bases between the two germline ends. CDR3 protein: CATSIYPRTGELFF. For the CDR3, the DNA is TGTGCCACCAGCATATATCCGAGGACCGGGGAGCTGTTTTTT.

The V call is TRBV20-1, the J call TRBJ1-5; D remains ambiguous. Germline-derived CDR1 and CDR2 are DFQATT and SNEGSKA (reference sequence). Deletions cut 7 bases from V and 0 bases from J, with 10 bases between. The CDR3 runs 13 residues. CDR3 DNA sequence: TGCAGTGGCGTCACGGTTAGCAATCAGCCCCAGCATTTT. It encodes CSGVTVSNQPQHF.